The rows below give T cell receptor beta chains drawn from one sample of a study of T cells in Graves' hyperthyroidism and ophthalmopathy. Via MiXCR, TCRdb re-called the multiplex PCR reads, giving one row per CDR3 protein. The table shows approximately 560,000 distinct CDR3 sequences, with 46% occurring only once. The sample consisted of peripheral blood or thyroid tissue (not recorded which). The receptors were gathered from a woman aged 18-29 years with Graves' hyperthyroidism. Both conserved end residues are trimmed from each CDR3. Each record gives: V gene, clone size, J gene, D gene, CDR3 protein. D genes are given only for firm matches. The size entry is marked missing in some rows and otherwise reads once, few, many or a size class.

TRBV6-1	-	TRBJ1-5	-	ASKDQRTRSNQPQH
TRBV12-3/TRBV12-4	-	TRBJ1-1	TRBD1	ATTGVYTEAF
TRBV2	many	TRBJ1-5	TRBD1	ASKEDRDNQPQH
TRBV5-1	few	TRBJ2-7	-	ASSVGQLAYEQY
TRBV7-6	once	TRBJ2-7	-	ASSLWQGGEQY
TRBV20-1	once	TRBJ2-7	-	SAREPASAYEQY
TRBV12-3/TRBV12-4	-	TRBJ2-6	-	ASRQARSGANVLT
TRBV7-3	-	TRBJ2-5	TRBD1	ASSQGPGTDKETQY
TRBV10-3	few	TRBJ1-2	-	ASSLKTGTYGYT
TRBV7-6	-	TRBJ2-7	TRBD2	ASSSGTSQSSYEQY
TRBV2	few	TRBJ1-4	TRBD1	ASRPGTGVANEKLF
TRBV19	-	TRBJ2-2	-	ASIRGKVDTGELF
TRBV7-3	few	TRBJ1-1	-	ASSLQASWNTEAF
TRBV11-2	once	TRBJ1-6	-	ASKQTVDNSPLH
TRBV24-1	-	TRBJ1-1	-	ATSGGPGTEAF
TRBV6-6	-	TRBJ1-1	TRBD1	ASSSIRGQNTGAF
TRBV6-6	few	TRBJ1-1	-	ASSDHRSTEAF
TRBV5-1	-	TRBJ1-2	-	ASSLEVAGGSRGYT
TRBV7-9	few	TRBJ2-7	-	ASSVKGFSSYEQY
TRBV25-1	many	TRBJ1-4	-	ASSERGVTNEKLF
TRBV20-1	-	TRBJ1-1	-	SARATGSRNTEAF
TRBV7-9	few	TRBJ1-6	-	ASSPETHNSPLH
TRBV7-9	-	TRBJ1-3	-	ASSTHPTGNTIY
TRBV5-1	-	TRBJ1-5	-	ASSFSPGDQPQH
TRBV5-1	-	TRBJ2-7	TRBD1	ASSKGQGAYEQY
TRBV7-4	-	TRBJ1-6	-	ASRGQGGPRDNSPLH